One sample yielded the 12 T cell receptor beta chains listed below, sequenced in a study of PD-1 blockade in classical Hodgkin lymphoma. Relapse was seen in all patients after autologous stem cell transplantation, and brentuximab vedotin exposure was variable. Magnetic depletion of unwanted cells isolated CD4+ T cells from thawed PBMCs. Produced via immunoSEQ multiplex PCR; TCRdb's table is partial and in-frame only. The sample lists around 31,000 clones; 65% to 90% were seen once. This sample comprised CD4+ T cells from blood, obtained at baseline. Receptors originate from a human donor with classical Hodgkin lymphoma.

The chain links TRBV7-2 to TRBJ2-7; 8 nucleotides match TRBD1. CDR1 and CDR2 from the germline V gene are SGHTA and FQGNSA. The V segment lost 5 bases and the J segment 1 base; nucleotides outside the gene matches: 4. This CDR3 is built from 14 residues. The CDR3 DNA reads as TGTGCCAGCAGCCCCCGACAGGGGTCCTACGAGCAGTACTTC. Its translation: CASSPRQGSYEQYF.

The chain is built from TRBV7-9 and TRBJ2-3; the match to TRBD2 covers 11 bases. V lost 5 bases and J lost 3; bases outside the gene matches: 4. Germline V CDR1 and CDR2: SEHNR, FQNEAQ (reference sequence). The CDR3 is made up of 15 amino acids. CDR3 nucleotide sequence: TGTGCCAGCAGCAAGACTAGCGGGACTACAGATACGCAGTATTTT. Amino acid sequence: CASSKTSGTTDTQYF. Supplemented by reference TRBV7-9 and TRBJ2-3, the full variable domain reads DTGVSQNPRHKITKRGQNVTFRCDPISEHNRLYWYRQTLGQGPEFLTYFQNEAQLEKSRLLSDRFSAERPKGSFSTLEIQRTEQGDSAMYLCASSKTSGTTDTQYFGPGTRLTVL.

This clone was counted only a few times. The chain combines TRBV5-4 with TRBJ1-2, with a possible D match to TRBD1 (5 bases). Germline V gene data show CDR1 as SGHNT and CDR2 as YYREEE (reference sequence). V was clipped by 4 bases and J by 7 bases, with 11 bases between them. This CDR3 has 12 residues. CDR3 coding DNA: TGTGCCAGCAGCCGTAGTCAGGGTGGCTACACCTTC. Residues: CASSRSQGGYTF.

The chain has TRBV4-1 and TRBJ1-4; D might be TRBD1 (5 bases). Germline-derived CDR1 and CDR2 are MGHRA and YSYEKL. This CDR3 has 14 residues. Between the trimmed V and J ends, which lost 4 bases and 4 bases, there was a span of 10 bases. The CDR3 DNA reads TGCGCCAGCAGCCCGGGACGGCTTAATGAAAAACTGTTTTTT. Translating gives CASSPGRLNEKLFF.

The chain links TRBV30 to TRBJ2-1, with 8 bases fitting TRBD2. After removal of 0 bases from V and 2 bases from J, the junction contained 6 bases not matched to a gene. In germline, CDR1 is GTSNPN, CDR2 SVGIG (reference sequence). This CDR3 contains 16 residues. The CDR3 here is CAWSVHLTSAYNEQFF. The DNA of the CDR3 is TGTGCCTGGAGTGTACATCTGACTAGCGCCTACAATGAGCAGTTCTTC. The full variable domain, rest sourced from reference TRBV30 and TRBJ2-1, is SQTIHQWPATLVQPVGSPLSLECTVEGTSNPNLYWYRQAAGRGLQLLFYSVGIGQISSEVPQNLSASRPQDRQFILSSKKLLLSDSGFYLCAWSVHLTSAYNEQFFGPGTRLTVL.

This clone was seen a single time. The chain carries TRBV25-1 and TRBJ2-2, with D possibly matching TRBD2 (6 bases). CDR3 length equals 14 residues. Trimming shortened V by 5 bases and J by 8 bases, and 15 bases separated the two germline ends. CDR1 is MGHDK and CDR2 is SYGVNS in the germline V gene. The CDR3 DNA follows: TGTGCCAGCAGTCCCCCCGCGGGACTTGGGGAGCTGTTTTTT. Amino acids: CASSPPAGLGELFF.

This clone has only a few counts. The chain joins TRBV2 to TRBJ1-2; D is uncertain. This CDR3 spans 12 amino acids. Trimming cost V 3 bases and J 4 bases, with 6 bases left between them. Germline CDR1 reads SNHLY; CDR2 reads FYNNEI. CDR3 residues: CASSEGGYGYTF. The CDR3 DNA reads as TGTGCCAGCAGTGAGGGCGGCTATGGCTACACCTTC.

Worth noting for this clone: Other nucleotide sequences from this sample produce the same CDR3. V usage is TRBV19 and J usage is TRBJ2-7, with D perhaps TRBD1 or TRBD2 (5 bases each). Trimming removed 6 bases from V and 3 bases from J, with 12 bases in between. Germline lookup yields CDR1 LNHDA and CDR2 SQIVND (reference sequence). The CDR3 is 13 residues long. DNA for the CDR3: TGTGCCAGTAGCCCCGGGGCACGCTACGAGCAGTACTTC. Encoded protein: CASSPGARYEQYF. The entire variable domain, with the rest obtained from reference TRBV19 and TRBJ2-7, is as follows: DGGITQSPKYLFRKEGQNVTLSCEQNLNHDAMYWYRQDPGQGLRLIYYSQIVNDFQKGDIAEGYSVSREKKESFPLTVTSAQKNPTAFYLCASSPGARYEQYFGPGTRLTVT.

The chain employs TRBV7-9 and TRBJ2-7; D may be TRBD2 (6 bases). The CDR3 totals 14 residues. CDR1 SEHNR and CDR2 FQNEAQ come from the germline V gene (reference sequence). V shed 8 bases and J shed 0 bases, with 14 bases lying between them. For the CDR3, the DNA is TGTGCCAGCGGGCCTGGGACTCACTCCTACGAGCAGTACTTC. Translation gives CASGPGTHSYEQYF.

This chain's CDR3 is CASSFLDRMNTEAFF. CDR3 bases: TGTGCCAGCAGCTTTTTGGACAGGATGAACACTGAAGCTTTCTTT. The chain combines TRBV13 with TRBJ1-1; 7 nucleotides agree with TRBD1. CDR3 length: 15 residues. Germline CDR1 is PRHDT and CDR2 is FYEKMQ (reference sequence). Unmatched junction bases numbered 4, after V lost 3 bases and J lost 0 bases.

This clone has only a few counts. The chain joins TRBV19 to TRBJ1-3, with D possibly being TRBD1 (5 bases). Germline loops: CDR1 LNHDA, CDR2 SQIVND (reference sequence). V was trimmed by 5 bases and J by 4 bases, leaving 12 bases between them. This CDR3 is 14 amino acids long. The chain's CDR3 is CASSQRDLGNTIYF. DNA of the CDR3: TGTGCCAGTAGTCAAAGGGACCTCGGAAACACCATATATTTT.

The chain is built from TRBV19 and TRBJ2-7; tentatively, D is TRBD1 or TRBD2 (5 bases each). Looked up from germline, CDR1 is LNHDA and CDR2 is SQIVND (reference sequence). The CDR3 is 15 residues long. V lost 3 bases and J lost 0, with 12 bases in between. CDR3 region: CASSMRGLSSYEQYF. CDR3 sequence (DNA): TGTGCCAGTAGTATGAGGGGCCTTAGCTCCTACGAGCAGTACTTC.